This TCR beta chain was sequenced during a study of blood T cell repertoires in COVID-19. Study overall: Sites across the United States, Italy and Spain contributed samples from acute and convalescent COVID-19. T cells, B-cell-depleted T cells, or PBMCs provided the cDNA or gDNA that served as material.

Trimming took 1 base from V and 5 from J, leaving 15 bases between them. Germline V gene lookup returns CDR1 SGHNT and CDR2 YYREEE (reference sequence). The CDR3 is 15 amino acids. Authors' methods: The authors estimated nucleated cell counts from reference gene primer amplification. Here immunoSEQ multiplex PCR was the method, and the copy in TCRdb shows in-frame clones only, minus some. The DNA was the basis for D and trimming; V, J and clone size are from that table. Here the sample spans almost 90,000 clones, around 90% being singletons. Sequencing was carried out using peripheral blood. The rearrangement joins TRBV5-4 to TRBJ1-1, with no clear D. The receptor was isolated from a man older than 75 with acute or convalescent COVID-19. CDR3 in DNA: TGTGCCAGCAGCTTGATAATAGGCACCGGGACTGAAGCTTTCTTT. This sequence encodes CASSLIIGTGTEAFF.